The 16 T cell receptor beta chains below come from one sample, sequenced in a study of blood T cell repertoires in COVID-19. Produced via immunoSEQ multiplex PCR; TCRdb's table is partial and in-frame only. Of around 340,000 clones in the sample, 70% to 90% were seen once. Sequencing was performed on PBMCs or T cells enriched from blood (not recorded which). These receptors were obtained from a woman aged 40 to 55 with acute COVID-19.

The chain is built from TRBV7-9 and TRBJ2-7; possibly TRBD2 for D (6 bases). CDR1 is SEHNR and CDR2 is FQNEAQ in the germline V gene (reference sequence). V lost 1 base and J lost 2, with 21 bases in between. The CDR3 covers 18 residues. As DNA, the CDR3 is TGTGCCAGCAGCTTAGGAGTCGGGGGTTTTACCTCTGCCTACGAGCAGTACTTC. It encodes CASSLGVGGFTSAYEQYF.

This sequence joins TRBV28 and TRBJ1-4, with TRBD1 as a possible D gene (5 bases). In germline, CDR1 is MDHEN, CDR2 SYDVKM. The V and J ends lost 6 bases and 7 bases respectively, with 15 bases between them. The CDR3 is made up of 14 amino acids. CDR3 DNA sequence: TGTGCCAGCAGCCAAGGGGCAGGCGTTGAAAAACTGTTTTTT. This codes for CASSQGAGVEKLFF.

This chain uses TRBV20-1 with TRBJ2-5; no definite D call. This CDR3 comprises 14 residues. The germline V gene encodes CDR1 DFQATT and CDR2 SNEGSKA (reference sequence). Trimming took 3 bases from V and 5 from J, leaving 16 bases between them. CDR3 nucleotide sequence: TGCAGTGCTAGTGAAATGTCGGGTTCGGAGACCCAGTACTTC. Residues: CSASEMSGSETQYF.

The chain uses TRBV5-1 and TRBJ2-7; weak D call: TRBD2 (6 bases). The CDR3 sequence is 15 residues long. Looked up from germline, CDR1 is SGHRS and CDR2 is YFSETQ. V gave up 0 bases and J gave up 0 bases, with 10 bases separating them. Here the CDR3 DNA reads TGCGCCAGCAGCTTGGAGGCTAGCGTCTCCTACGAGCAGTACTTC. This sequence encodes CASSLEASVSYEQYF.

CDR3 loop: CASSSAGAVIDTQYF. As DNA, the CDR3 is TGTGCCAGCAGCTCAGCGGGAGCAGTCATAGATACGCAGTATTTT. The chain is built from TRBV11-2 and TRBJ2-3, with TRBD2 matching 8 bases. V gave up 4 bases and J gave up 5 bases; unmatched junction bases: 8. The germline CDR1 and CDR2 sequences are SGHAT and FQNNGV. The CDR3 has 15 residues.

The chain is built from TRBV7-2 and TRBJ2-4; 7 bases map to TRBD1. After removal of 1 base from V and 6 bases from J, the junction contained 3 bases not matched to a gene. The CDR3 length is 14 residues. The germline V gene encodes CDR1 SGHTA and CDR2 FQGNSA. The CDR3 here is CASSLGSGGNIQYF. The CDR3 DNA sequence: TGTGCCAGCAGCTTAGGTTCAGGGGGAAACATTCAGTACTTC.

This sequence joins TRBV7-9 and TRBJ2-1; 12 bases map to TRBD1. The CDR3 has 15 residues. CDR1 is SEHNR and CDR2 is FQNEAQ in the germline V gene (reference sequence). The V gene end was trimmed by 4 bases and the J gene end by 6 bases; junction bases not matched to a gene: 4. The CDR3 DNA follows: TGTGCCAGCAGCTCCCGGGACAGGGGGCTCAATGAGCAGTTCTTC. It translates to CASSSRDRGLNEQFF.

The rearrangement joins TRBV19 to TRBJ2-3; TRBD2 agrees at 10 bases. Trimming took 10 bases from V and 5 from J; bases not matched to a gene: 18. From germline, CDR1 is LNHDA and CDR2 SQIVND (reference sequence). The CDR3 runs to 17 residues. CDR3 bases: TGTGCCACCGTAAAGCGGGGGGGAGGTTCTCATCGAGATACGCAGTATTTT. This sequence encodes CATVKRGGGSHRDTQYF.

This chain links TRBV25-1 with TRBJ2-7; D is unresolved. From germline, CDR1 is MGHDK and CDR2 SYGVNS. Trimming removed 2 bases at V and 3 bases at J, with 5 bases between. CDR3 length: 12 residues. The CDR3 region has the DNA TGTGCCAGCAGTGAAGCAGGCTACGAGCAGTACTTC. This codes for CASSEAGYEQYF.

This sequence joins TRBV9 and TRBJ2-2, with 8 bases identical to TRBD1. The V and J ends lost 2 bases and 4 bases, in that order; junction bases with no gene match: 4. This CDR3 is 15 amino acids long. The germline gives CDR1 SGDLS, CDR2 YYNGEE. The CDR3 loop is CASSVQGAITGELFF. The CDR3 coding sequence is TGTGCCAGCAGCGTCCAGGGGGCGATCACCGGGGAGCTGTTTTTT.

The CDR3 DNA follows: TGTGCCAGCAGGTGGTGGGAGAATCAGCCCCAGCATTTT. This encodes CASRWWENQPQHF. This chain uses TRBV2 with TRBJ1-5; unclear D gene. This CDR3 is 13 amino acids long. Germline V gene data show CDR1 as SNHLY and CDR2 as FYNNEI. Trimming took 6 bases from V and 4 from J, leaving 10 bases between them.

This clone appeared once. The chain is built from TRBV5-1 and TRBJ2-3; 7 bases align to TRBD1. The J segment lost 1 base and the V segment lost 6 bases, leaving 8 bases of the junction unmatched. Looked up from germline, CDR1 is SGHRS and CDR2 is YFSETQ. The CDR3 has 15 amino acids. The CDR3 reads CASKKITGGTDTQYF. The DNA for the CDR3 is TGCGCCAGCAAAAAAATTACAGGGGGCACAGATACGCAGTATTTT.

V usage is TRBV28 and J usage is TRBJ1-1; 7 bases align to TRBD1. V dropped 3 bases and J dropped 7; count of bases not matched to a gene: 11. CDR3 length: 15 amino acids. The germline V gene has CDR1 MDHEN and CDR2 SYDVKM. This CDR3 is CASSLQDRDGGEAFF. CDR3 sequence (DNA): TGTGCCAGCAGTTTGCAAGACAGGGATGGGGGTGAAGCTTTCTTT.

The genes are TRBV10-3 and TRBJ2-2; TRBD1 matches 7 bases. The germline CDR1 and CDR2 sequences are ENHRY and SYGVKD. V dropped 4 bases and J dropped 3; count of bases not matched to a gene: 5. The CDR3 spans 15 residues. Here the CDR3 DNA reads TGTGCCATCAGTGGCCGCAGGGGGTACACCGGGGAGCTGTTTTTT. This encodes CAISGRRGYTGELFF.

This sequence joins TRBV6-2 or TRBV6-3 and TRBJ2-4, with 11 positions matching TRBD2. Per germline, CDR1 MNHEY and CDR2 SVGEGT. The CDR3 is 19 amino acids. With 0 bases clipped from V and 0 bases from J, the junction kept 7 bases outside the gene matches. CDR3 region: CASSYSRLAGGLAKNIQYF. For the CDR3, the DNA is TGTGCCAGCAGTTACTCGAGGCTAGCGGGGGGTCTAGCCAAAAACATTCAGTACTTC.

The V and J genes are TRBV10-3 and TRBJ1-2; a weak D match, TRBD1 (5 bases). V gave up 3 bases and J gave up 2 bases, with 10 bases separating them. The V gene's germline CDR1 is ENHRY and CDR2 SYGVKD. The CDR3 consists of 14 residues. Here the CDR3 reads CAISDGQGNYGYTF. The CDR3 DNA sequence: TGTGCCATCAGTGACGGCCAGGGAAACTATGGCTACACCTTC.